The rows below give T cell receptor beta chains drawn from one sample of a study of blood T cell repertoires in COVID-19. Sequenced by immunoSEQ multiplex PCR; TCRdb stores in-frame clones only, minus some. Of 300,000 to 400,000 clones listed, around 85% are singletons. The sequenced sample consisted of PBMCs or T cells enriched from blood (not recorded which). The receptors were gathered from a woman aged 25 to 39 who had been exposed to COVID-19. Both conserved end residues are trimmed from each CDR3. Each record gives: V gene, J gene, CDR3 protein.

v_gene: TRBV3-1/TRBV3-2; j_gene: TRBJ2-7; CDR3aa: ASSAQDRVHEQY
v_gene: TRBV11-2; j_gene: TRBJ1-6; CDR3aa: ASSFRRDSNNSPLH
v_gene: TRBV28; j_gene: TRBJ2-2; CDR3aa: ASSRLAGTGGELF
v_gene: TRBV10-3; j_gene: TRBJ2-7; CDR3aa: AISESNAGVAYEQY
v_gene: TRBV14; j_gene: TRBJ1-6; CDR3aa: ASSPGNSPLH
v_gene: TRBV28; j_gene: TRBJ1-1; CDR3aa: ASSLSAGLAF
v_gene: TRBV6-5; j_gene: TRBJ1-3; CDR3aa: ASSPDRRSGTIY
v_gene: TRBV10-1; j_gene: TRBJ2-2; CDR3aa: ASRQGNGAGELF
v_gene: TRBV18; j_gene: TRBJ1-5; CDR3aa: ASSPQGTGNQPQH
v_gene: TRBV9; j_gene: TRBJ2-2; CDR3aa: ASSVGPDGANTGELF
v_gene: TRBV9; j_gene: TRBJ1-2; CDR3aa: ASSETGGEGGYT
v_gene: TRBV29-1; j_gene: TRBJ1-2; CDR3aa: SVSGDVYGYT
v_gene: TRBV10-2; j_gene: TRBJ1-5; CDR3aa: ASSEVFRVNQPQH
v_gene: TRBV4-2; j_gene: TRBJ2-5; CDR3aa: ASSQDPGQGLETQY
v_gene: TRBV3-1/TRBV3-2; j_gene: TRBJ1-1; CDR3aa: ASSQAGGATEAF
v_gene: TRBV30; j_gene: TRBJ1-6; CDR3aa: AWSVDPPNNSPLH
v_gene: TRBV12-3/TRBV12-4; j_gene: TRBJ1-2; CDR3aa: ASSLQGSEGYT
v_gene: TRBV11-2; j_gene: TRBJ1-3; CDR3aa: ASSLRRGRNTIY
v_gene: TRBV19; j_gene: TRBJ2-5; CDR3aa: ASSIVNGETQY
v_gene: TRBV28; j_gene: TRBJ2-2; CDR3aa: ASTIPGHVNTGELF
v_gene: TRBV7-3; j_gene: TRBJ2-1; CDR3aa: ASSLLGGSGSREQF
v_gene: TRBV27; j_gene: TRBJ2-7; CDR3aa: ASSLSDSRLSYEQY